Included here is one TCR beta chain sequence, with context. The antigen is not known. One end of the junction is discordant with germline, which a read error may explain. This sample was included in a study of graft-versus-host responses after intestinal transplantation. Study conclusions and caveats: There were GvH clones found in recipient marrow, and some of them appeared first in ileum or blood. Allografts of one patient group, those with graft-donor T cell macrochimerism, had high graft-versus-host to host-versus-graft clonal ratios.

Here immunoSEQ multiplex PCR was the method, and the copy in TCRdb shows in-frame clones only, minus some. The sample shows some 120,000 clones, around 92% of them seen only once. Germline-derived CDR1 and CDR2 are SGHAT and FQNNGV. There are 15 residues in the CDR3. This receptor was obtained from a human donor who was the organ donor for an intestinal transplant. Specimen: unstimulated CD8+ T cells sorted from spleen or lymph node cells, collected before transplant. This chain connects TRBV11-2 to TRBJ2-7, with TRBD2 identical over 15 bases. The CDR3 DNA reads TGTGCCAGCAGCGCACCGGGACTAGCGGGAGGCCCCGAGACCTTC. Translating it yields CASSAPGLAGGPETF.